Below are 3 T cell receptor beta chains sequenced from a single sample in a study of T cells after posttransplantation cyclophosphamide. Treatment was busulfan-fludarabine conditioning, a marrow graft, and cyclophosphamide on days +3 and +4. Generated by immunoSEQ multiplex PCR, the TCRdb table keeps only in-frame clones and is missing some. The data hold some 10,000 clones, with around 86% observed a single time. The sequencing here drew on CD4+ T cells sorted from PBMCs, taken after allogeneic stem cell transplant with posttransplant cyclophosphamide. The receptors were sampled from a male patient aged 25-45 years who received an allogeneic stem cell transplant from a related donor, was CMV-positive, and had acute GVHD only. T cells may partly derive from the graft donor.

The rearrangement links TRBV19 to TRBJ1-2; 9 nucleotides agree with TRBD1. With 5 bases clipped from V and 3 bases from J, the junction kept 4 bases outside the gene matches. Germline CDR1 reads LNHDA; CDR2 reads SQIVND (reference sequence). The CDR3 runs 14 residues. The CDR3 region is CASSDRTGDYGYTF. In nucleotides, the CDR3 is TGTGCCAGTAGTGACCGGACAGGGGACTATGGCTACACCTTC.

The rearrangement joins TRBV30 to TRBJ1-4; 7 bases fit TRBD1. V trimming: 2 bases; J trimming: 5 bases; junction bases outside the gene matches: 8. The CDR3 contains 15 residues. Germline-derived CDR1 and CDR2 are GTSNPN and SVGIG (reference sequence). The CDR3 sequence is CAWSRGTVRNEKLFF. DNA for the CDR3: TGTGCCTGGAGTAGAGGGACAGTCCGGAATGAAAAACTGTTTTTT. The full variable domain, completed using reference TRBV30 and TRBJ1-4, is SQTIHQWPATLVQPVGSPLSLECTVEGTSNPNLYWYRQAAGRGLQLLFYSVGIGQISSEVPQNLSASRPQDRQFILSSKKLLLSDSGFYLCAWSRGTVRNEKLFFGSGTQLSVL.

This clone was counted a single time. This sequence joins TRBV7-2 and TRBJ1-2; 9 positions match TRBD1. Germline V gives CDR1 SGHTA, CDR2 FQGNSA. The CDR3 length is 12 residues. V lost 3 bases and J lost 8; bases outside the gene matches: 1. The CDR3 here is CASSFTGGGYTF. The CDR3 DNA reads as TGTGCCAGCAGCTTTACAGGGGGCGGCTACACCTTC. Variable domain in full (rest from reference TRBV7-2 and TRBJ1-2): GAGVSQSPSNKVTEKGKDVELRCDPISGHTALYWYRQSLGQGLEFLIYFQGNSAPDKSGLPSDRFSAERTGGSVSTLTIQRTQQEDSAVYLCASSFTGGGYTFGSGTRLTVV.